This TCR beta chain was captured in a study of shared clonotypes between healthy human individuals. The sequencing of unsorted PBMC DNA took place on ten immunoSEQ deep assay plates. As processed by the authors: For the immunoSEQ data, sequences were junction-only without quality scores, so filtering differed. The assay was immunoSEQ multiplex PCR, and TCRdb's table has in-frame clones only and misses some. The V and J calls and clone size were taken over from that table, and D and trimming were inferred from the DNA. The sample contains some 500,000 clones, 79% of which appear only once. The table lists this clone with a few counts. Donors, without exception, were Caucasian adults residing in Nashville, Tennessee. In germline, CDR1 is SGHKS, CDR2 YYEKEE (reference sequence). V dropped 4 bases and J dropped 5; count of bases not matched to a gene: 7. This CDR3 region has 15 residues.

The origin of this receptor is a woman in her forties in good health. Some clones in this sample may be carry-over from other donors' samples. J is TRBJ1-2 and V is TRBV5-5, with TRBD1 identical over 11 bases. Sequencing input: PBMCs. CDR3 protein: CASSTRTGGEYGYTF. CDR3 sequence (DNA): TGTGCCAGCAGCACCAGGACAGGGGGCGAGTATGGCTACACCTTC.